The present T cell receptor beta chain was sequenced within a study of Graves' ophthalmopathy and Graves' hyperthyroidism. Study at large: Peripheral blood sampling preceded any treatment and occurred at initial diagnosis. Overall study findings and caveats: A classifier, a 13-signature model, separated ophthalmopathy from stable hyperthyroidism with 85% to 90% sensitivity and around 83% specificity. Blood shared most expanded thyroid clonotypes above 0.001 frequency.

Uncontrolled infections, pregnancy, lactation or other autoimmune diseases led to patient exclusion. Trimming cost V 0 bases and J 7 bases, with 15 bases left between them. The CDR3 runs 15 residues. This clonotype was observed once. What it binds is unknown. For repertoire sequencing, the TCR beta CDR3 regions were amplified from RNA transcripts. Second-round multiplex PCR came after a first-round RT-PCR that employed HTBI primers. Each CDR3 protein gets one entry after TCRdb re-called the multiplex PCR reads with MiXCR. The sample records 150,000 or so distinct CDR3 sequences, around two fifths being singletons.

This receptor was obtained from a young man with Graves' ophthalmopathy. The sample taken for sequencing was peripheral blood. The rearrangement uses TRBV12-3 or TRBV12-4 and TRBJ1-1; tentative D call: TRBD1 (5 bases). The chain's CDR3 is CASSLASVGVREAFF. The CDR3 coding sequence is TGTGCCAGCAGTTTAGCCTCAGTAGGGGTTCGTGAAGCTTTCTTT.